This note documents a single T cell receptor (beta chain) sequence. CDR3 size: 13 residues. Trimming took 0 bases from V and 7 from J, leaving 10 bases between them. Per the germline V gene, CDR1 is SGHRS and CDR2 is YFSETQ. The sample comes from a study of blood T cell repertoires in COVID-19. Study-level information: Samples taken during acute and convalescent COVID-19 were collected in the United States, Italy and Spain.

Authors' analysis steps: For nucleated cells, counts were estimated from reference gene primer amplification. Using immunoSEQ multiplex PCR, the repertoire was profiled, and TCRdb retains in-frame clones only, with some absent. That table furnishes V, J and clone size, whereas the DNA furnished D and trimming. This sample carries some 89,000 clones, less than 95% of them seen once, and the ten largest clones take less than 2%. This chain uses TRBV5-1 with TRBJ1-1; D gene unclear. Input material: peripheral blood. This TCR came from a man aged 60-69 years with acute or convalescent COVID-19. CDR3 loop: CASSLGQAGEAFF. The CDR3 bases are TGCGCCAGCAGCTTGGGGCAGGCAGGTGAAGCTTTCTTT.